Sequencing of this T cell receptor beta chain was carried out in a study of shared clonotypes between healthy human individuals. The naive CD8 fraction comprised CD45RO-negative cells positively selected for CCR7 and excluded terminally differentiated effector memory CD45RA+ cells. The donors, healthy adults who were HIV-negative, had experienced no recent acute infections or vaccinations. For sorted subsets, about 0.2 ug DNA per replicate equaled around 28,000 T cell genomes. Profiled with immunoSEQ multiplex PCR; TCRdb holds only in-frame clones, not every one. The sample consists of about 680,000 clones, 90% to 95% of them appearing once. Findings and caveats of the study: Some naive CD4 clonotypes, roughly 4.8%, turned up in common across four donors. Among the subsets, naive ones generally showed larger estimated richness than memory ones.

With respect to this clone: Its matching antigen is unknown.

Per germline, CDR1 MNHEY and CDR2 SMNVEV (reference sequence). This CDR3 has 15 amino acids. The V end was cut by 2 bases, the J end by 0 bases, with 8 bases between. V usage is TRBV27 and J usage is TRBJ2-1; D not certain. This receptor was identified in a young man in good health. The sample comprised naive CD8+ T cells sorted from blood. CDR3 sequence reads: CASSLGISSYNEQFF. The CDR3 DNA reads TGTGCCAGCAGTTTAGGGATTAGCTCCTACAATGAGCAGTTCTTC.